The 9 T cell receptor beta chains presented below share a single source sample, sequenced in a study of T cells after yellow fever vaccination. TCRdb called the 5' RACE reads again in MiXCR, with one record for every CDR3 protein. The sample includes approximately 110,000 distinct CDR3 sequences, roughly 8.9% of them seen just once. Sequencing used CD8+ T cells sorted from PBMCs, obtained 45 days after the yellow fever booster vaccination. These receptor sequences come from a man aged 25-40 years who received the YFV17D yellow fever vaccine.

This clonotype was found many times. The chain uses TRBV20-1 and TRBJ2-7; the D gene is possibly TRBD1 (6 bases). Looked up from germline, CDR1 is DFQATT and CDR2 is SNEGSKA (reference sequence). CDR3 length: 11 residues. Trimming removed 6 bases from V and 3 bases from J, with 9 bases in between. CDR3 in DNA: TGCAGTGCACCACAGGGCTACGAGCAGTACTTC. Residues: CSAPQGYEQYF.

This clonotype was seen only a few times. This chain's CDR3 is CASSLGLAEQETQYF. DNA of the CDR3: TGTGCCAGCAGCTTAGGGCTAGCGGAGCAAGAGACCCAGTACTTC. The J gene is TRBJ2-5, the V gene TRBV11-2, with TRBD2 matching 7 bases. With 1 base clipped from V and 2 bases from J, the junction kept 4 bases outside the gene matches. The CDR3 is 15 residues long. In germline, CDR1 is SGHAT, CDR2 FQNNGV.

The V call is TRBV5-1, the J call TRBJ2-5; D gene unclear. This CDR3 is 13 amino acids long. The germline V gene has CDR1 SGHRS and CDR2 YFSETQ. Deletions cut 5 bases from V and 3 bases from J, with 11 bases between. CDR3 region: CASRVSSEETQYF. Here the CDR3 DNA reads TGCGCCAGCAGGGTTTCCTCAGAAGAGACCCAGTACTTC.

With regard to this clonotype: Possible read error: a much larger clone is one base away. Because the CDR3 is missing its conserved closing phenylalanine or tryptophan, this is likely a read error. V gene TRBV20-1 combines with J gene TRBJ1-2, with TRBD1 matching over 9 bases. Germline lookup yields CDR1 DFQATT and CDR2 SNEGSKA (reference sequence). This CDR3 contains 15 residues. J gave up 6 bases and V 2 bases, and 10 bases lay outside the gene matches. This chain's CDR3 is CSARSMGQGRHGYTL. DNA for the CDR3: TGCAGTGCTAGAAGTATGGGACAGGGAAGGCATGGCTACACCCTC.

The table lists this clonotype with many counts. This rearrangement joins TRBV20-1 to TRBJ2-1; 10 nucleotides agree with TRBD2. Germline trimming cut 4 bases from V and 0 bases from J; bases unmatched to any gene: 3. In germline, CDR1 is DFQATT, CDR2 SNEGSKA (reference sequence). The CDR3 contains 15 residues. CDR3 nucleotides: TGCAGTGCTACCGGACTAGCGGACTCCTACAATGAGCAGTTCTTC. Its translation is CSATGLADSYNEQFF.

This clonotype came up many times. J is TRBJ2-1 and V is TRBV7-8; D perhaps matches TRBD2 (5 bases). The CDR3 has 14 residues. From germline, CDR1 is SGHVS and CDR2 FQNEAQ. Between the trimmed V and J ends, which lost 1 base and 9 bases, there was a span of 13 bases. CDR3 loop: CASSLEAEFIEQFF. The CDR3 DNA follows: TGTGCCAGCAGCTTAGAAGCGGAGTTCATTGAGCAGTTCTTC.

The chain recombines TRBV2 with TRBJ2-1; D might be TRBD2 (7 bases). V was shortened by 6 bases and J by 8 bases, with 20 bases between the two germline ends. Germline V gene lookup returns CDR1 SNHLY and CDR2 FYNNEI. The CDR3 totals 15 residues. CDR3 nucleotides: TGTGCCAGCAGGACGACTGGCGGGGGCCTGCATGAGCAGTTCTTC. As protein: CASRTTGGGLHEQFF.

In its sample, this clonotype was seen many times. The V gene is TRBV12-3 or TRBV12-4, the J gene TRBJ2-5; D possibly corresponds to TRBD2 (5 bases). There are 12 residues in the CDR3. Deletions cut 7 bases from V and 4 bases from J, with 10 bases between. The CDR3 reads CASTGEGETQYF. CDR3 nucleotides: TGTGCCAGCACAGGCGAGGGAGAGACCCAGTACTTC.

The rearrangement joins TRBV19 to TRBJ2-2, with a tentative D call TRBD2 (6 bases). The V end lost 8 bases, the J end lost 0 bases, and 7 bases lay between the germline ends. In germline, CDR1 is LNHDA, CDR2 SQIVND (reference sequence). This CDR3 spans 13 amino acids. CDR3 region: CASRLANTGELFF. In DNA, the CDR3 is TGTGCCAGTCGACTAGCGAACACCGGGGAGCTGTTTTTT.